The clone carrying this TCR beta chain came up a few times. Its specificity is unknown. The V gene's germline CDR1 is SGHVS and CDR2 FQNEAQ. The CDR3 loop spans 16 amino acids. V dropped 6 bases and J dropped 3 bases, with 20 bases sitting between them. This sample is part of a study of T-cell memory formation after mild COVID-19. Study-level results: The appearance of some responding clones in pre-infection memory suggested that cross-reactive memory joined.

TCRdb passed the 5' RACE reads through MiXCR, listing each CDR3 protein once. The sample lists fewer than 250,000 distinct CDR3 sequences; roughly 30% were seen once. The chain has TRBV7-8 and TRBJ1-1; perhaps TRBD1 as D (6 bases). Sequenced: PBMCs or a T cell subset sorted from them (not recorded which). The sequence was obtained from an adult woman who had mild COVID-19 (a few samples of this study predate the infection). Cell type and time point are not known. CDR3 nucleotide sequence: TGTGCCAGCAGTTTTCACGGGGGGCTGAGAGACACTGAAGCTTTCTTT. The encoded protein is CASSFHGGLRDTEAFF.